The text below deals with one TCR beta chain. Its antigen remains unknown. Systemic immunosuppression or a history of autoimmune disease excluded patients. This CDR3 region has 16 residues. J gave up 8 bases and V 5 bases, and 14 bases lay outside the gene matches. In germline, CDR1 is LNHDA, CDR2 SQIVND (reference sequence). Only in-frame clones appear in the TCRdb table, and some are missing; sequencing was by immunoSEQ multiplex PCR. The data contain tens of thousands of clones, 90% to 95% of them singletons. These data belong to a study of OX40 agonist ivuxolimab in advanced cancers. Study-wide background: Those enrolled were roughly 85% male, with a mean age of roughly 62 years and ages from 23 to 79. Points from the study as a whole: CD4+ T cells averaged fewer expanded clones than CD8+ T cells. CD4+ and CD8+ blood T cells expanded clonally by week 6 at 0.1 to 3.0 mg/kg.

The clonotype originates from an adult with an advanced solid tumor such as melanoma, head and neck, liver or kidney cancer. Sequencing was performed on CD4+ or CD8+ T cells sorted from blood, taken in a trial of the OX40 agonist ivuxolimab. This sequence joins TRBV19 and TRBJ2-1; TRBD2 matches at 8 bases. The CDR3 loop is CASSGAYSGSSDEQFF. The CDR3 nucleotides are TGTGCCAGTAGTGGCGCGTACAGCGGGAGTTCCGATGAGCAGTTCTTC.